These 22 T cell receptor beta chains came from one sample sequenced in a study of identical twins. Via MiXCR, TCRdb re-called the 5' RACE reads, giving one row per CDR3 protein. The data show some 500,000 distinct CDR3 sequences, about 20% seen once. These data were also reused for a study on T cells expressing NK-cell markers.

The source material was CD4+ T cells sorted from blood. These receptor sequences come from a woman aged 18-30 years in good health.

Many counts were recorded for this clonotype. CDR3 protein: CATGRVPPYNEQFF. CDR3 DNA: TGTGCCACGGGGCGAGTGCCCCCCTACAATGAGCAGTTCTTC. The chain links TRBV15 to TRBJ2-1, with a tentative D call TRBD1 (5 bases). CDR3 size: 14 residues. Looked up from germline, CDR1 is LNHNV and CDR2 is YYDKDF (reference sequence). V lost 9 bases, J lost 2 bases, and 14 bases lay in between.

The sample holds many counts of this clonotype. The chain carries TRBV4-2 and TRBJ2-1, with 7 bases lining up with TRBD2. V was pared by 0 bases and J by 10 bases, with 6 bases of the junction left unmatched. CDR1 is LGHNA and CDR2 is YNFKEQ in the germline V gene. The CDR3 loop spans 14 amino acids. CDR3: CASSQEELANEQFF. As DNA, the CDR3 is TGTGCCAGCAGCCAAGAGGAACTAGCGAACGAGCAGTTCTTC.

This chain links TRBV6-5 with TRBJ1-5; D uncertain. This CDR3 comprises 14 residues. Germline assignment: CDR1 MNHEY and CDR2 SVGAGI. V was shortened by 4 bases and J by 6 bases, with 13 bases between the two germline ends. The CDR3 region is CASSFAGPRQPQHF. The CDR3 bases are TGTGCCAGCAGTTTTGCAGGTCCGCGTCAGCCCCAGCATTTT.

The sample holds a few counts of this clonotype. The rearrangement joins TRBV5-5 to TRBJ2-3; possible D gene TRBD2, 5 bases. The CDR3 spans 15 residues. With 0 bases removed from V and 9 bases from J, the gap between germline ends came to 17 bases. Germline V lookup: CDR1 SGHKS, CDR2 YYEKEE (reference sequence). The CDR3 DNA reads TGTGCCAGCAGCTTGGGCCCACCCGTGGGCGGGACGCAGTATTTT. It specifies CASSLGPPVGGTQYF.

This chain links TRBV7-2 with TRBJ2-7; possibly TRBD1 for D (6 bases). The germline gives CDR1 SGHTA, CDR2 FQGNSA. The V and J ends lost 5 bases and 7 bases respectively, with 15 bases between them. The CDR3 totals 13 residues. CDR3 DNA: TGTGCCAGCAGCGTAAGGACAGTTCGGGAGCAGTACTTC. Its translation is CASSVRTVREQYF.

This clonotype has more than one count but fewer than ten. V gene TRBV20-1 combines with J gene TRBJ2-1; D may match TRBD1 or TRBD2 (5 bases each). The germline V gene encodes CDR1 DFQATT and CDR2 SNEGSKA (reference sequence). This CDR3 comprises 11 residues. Trimming left V 3 bases short and J 9 bases short, with 9 bases between. The CDR3 sequence is CSASGGSEQFF. The CDR3 bases are TGCAGTGCTAGTGGGGGTAGTGAGCAGTTCTTC.

The rearrangement links TRBV7-3 to TRBJ2-3; D unresolved. The CDR3 runs 13 residues. Germline V gives CDR1 SGHTA, CDR2 FQGTGA. Trimming took off 2 bases at V and 5 bases at J, with 8 bases between the two ends. The DNA for the CDR3 is TGTGCCAGCAGCTTAGTAAATCTAGATACGCAGTATTTT. It is translated as CASSLVNLDTQYF.

There are a few counts of this clonotype. This sequence joins TRBV3-1 and TRBJ2-7, with 8 positions matching TRBD2. The CDR3 consists of 14 residues. V lost 4 bases and J lost 6; bases outside the gene matches: 8. Germline lookup yields CDR1 LGHDT and CDR2 YNNKEL (reference sequence). The CDR3 DNA reads TGTGCCAGCAGCCCGGGACTAGGGAGACCCGAGCAGTACTTC. Protein sequence: CASSPGLGRPEQYF.

The rearrangement links TRBV7-2 to TRBJ2-3, with D hard to call. Germline assignment: CDR1 SGHTA and CDR2 FQGNSA. Deletions cut 0 bases from V and 2 bases from J, with 6 bases between. The CDR3 spans 14 residues. The CDR3 is CASSLASFTDTQYF. The CDR3, as DNA: TGTGCCAGCAGCTTAGCGAGTTTCACAGATACGCAGTATTTT.

This clonotype came up a few times. The chain recombines TRBV21-1 with TRBJ2-7; TRBD2 is the table's D call and was not checked against the DNA. TRBV21-1 is designated a pseudogene. The CDR3 is made up of 18 amino acids. The CDR3 coding sequence is TGTGCCAGCAGCAAATATAGCGGGGTCCGGAAGGTGATCCACGAGCAGTACTTC. It translates to CASSKYSGVRKVIHEQYF.

In this sample, this clonotype turned up a few times. The CDR3 DNA follows: TGCGCCAGCAGCTTGGAAGGGTTGTATGGCTATGGCTACACCTTC. It codes for CASSLEGLYGYGYTF. The chain employs TRBV5-1 and TRBJ1-2, with D unresolved. The CDR3 covers 15 residues. V was shortened by 0 bases and J by 4 bases, with 13 bases between the two germline ends. The germline CDR1 and CDR2 sequences are SGHRS and YFSETQ.

This clonotype has more than one count but fewer than ten. V and J are TRBV20-1 and TRBJ2-1; 9 bases fit TRBD2. Trimming cost V 3 bases and J 14 bases; bases outside gene matches: 20. The CDR3 consists of 16 residues. Germline V gene lookup returns CDR1 DFQATT and CDR2 SNEGSKA (reference sequence). The CDR3 nucleotides read TGCAGTGCTAGCCCTCTAGGGAAGCGGGAGGACCGAGGGGAGTTCTTC. Its protein product is CSASPLGKREDRGEFF.

There are a few counts of this clonotype. A junction boundary mismatches the germline segment, possibly from a read error. This chain uses TRBV29-1 with TRBJ1-1; D not certain. The CDR3 consists of 11 residues. Germline values: CDR1 SQVTM, CDR2 ANQGSEA. The CDR3 DNA follows: TGCAGCGTTGTTCGGGCGACTGAGGCTTTCTTT. Translating gives CSVVRATEAFF.

This clonotype turned up a few times. The gene calls are TRBV6-5 and TRBJ2-2, with D possibly TRBD2 on 5 matching bases. This CDR3 is built from 18 residues. V lost 0 bases and J lost 5, with 19 bases in between. Germline V lookup: CDR1 MNHEY, CDR2 SVGAGI. CDR3 region: CASSYSEGRSEPTGELFF. In DNA form, the CDR3 reads TGTGCCAGCAGTTACTCTGAGGGCAGGTCGGAACCGACCGGGGAGCTGTTTTTT.

V usage is TRBV12-5 and J usage is TRBJ2-2, with 11 positions matching TRBD1. The CDR3 is made up of 17 amino acids. V dropped 5 bases and J dropped 4; count of bases not matched to a gene: 9. Looked up from germline, CDR1 is LGHNT and CDR2 is FRNRAP. The CDR3 nucleotides are TGTGCTAGTGGTCGAACGTCCGGGACAGGGGGCACCGGGGAGCTGTTTTTT. Translation gives CASGRTSGTGGTGELFF.

This chain connects TRBV20-1 to TRBJ1-1, with unresolved D. The CDR3 contains 10 residues. Per the germline V gene, CDR1 is DFQATT and CDR2 is SNEGSKA (reference sequence). Deletions cut 6 bases from V and 6 bases from J, with 8 bases between. CDR3 nucleotide sequence: TGCAGTGCCTTTAGGGCTGAAGCTTTCTTT. Translation gives CSAFRAEAFF.

This clonotype was found a few times. This chain joins TRBV6-1 and TRBJ1-1; tentative D call: TRBD1 (5 bases). V shed 10 bases and J shed 5 bases, with 20 bases lying between them. The CDR3 consists of 14 residues. Germline V CDR1 and CDR2: MNHNS, SASEGT. The CDR3, as DNA: TGTGCCACTTCAGTCAGGGAGGTTAGGACTGAAGCTTTCTTT. It encodes CATSVREVRTEAFF.

This rearrangement joins TRBV12-3 or TRBV12-4 to TRBJ2-3, with 8 bases aligning to TRBD2. The V gene end was trimmed by 5 bases and the J gene end by 0 bases; junction bases not matched to a gene: 10. The CDR3 contains 17 residues. The CDR3: CASSTPGTSTSTDTQYF. In nucleotides, the CDR3 is TGTGCCAGCAGTACCCCCGGGACTAGTACTAGCACAGATACGCAGTATTTT.

The chain uses TRBV12-3 or TRBV12-4 and TRBJ1-1, with a possible D match to TRBD1 (5 bases). Trimming took 5 bases from V and 7 from J, leaving 14 bases between them. The CDR3 runs to 13 residues. DNA of the CDR3: TGTGCCAGCAGTCTACATCAGGGCGGTGAAGCTTTCTTT. Translation gives CASSLHQGGEAFF.

The sample holds many counts of this clonotype. The V and J genes are TRBV7-6 and TRBJ2-2; D is uncertain. Germline CDR1 reads SGHVS; CDR2 reads FNYEAQ. The V end lost 1 base, the J end lost 1 base, and 10 bases lay between the germline ends. The CDR3 extends over 16 amino acids. In nucleotides, the CDR3 is TGTGCCAGCAGCTTAGGTCCTCCGGGGAACACCGGGGAGCTGTTTTTT. Encoded protein: CASSLGPPGNTGELFF.

In this sample, this clonotype turned up a few times. CDR3 sequence (DNA): TGTGCCAGCCTTGCGGGGCAGGGGAGTCAGCCCCAGCATTTT. This codes for CASLAGQGSQPQHF. The chain combines TRBV6-1 with TRBJ1-5; the D gene is possibly TRBD1 (6 bases). Deletions cut 8 bases from V and 6 bases from J, with 17 bases between. CDR3 size: 14 residues. CDR1 and CDR2 from the germline V gene are MNHNS and SASEGT.

This clonotype was found a few times. The chain carries TRBV2 and TRBJ2-2; the D is unclear. Germline V CDR1 and CDR2: SNHLY, FYNNEI. The CDR3 is made up of 14 amino acids. The ends were cut back, 4 bases at V and 2 bases at J, with 8 bases in the middle. This CDR3 reads CASSGPPNTGELFF. The CDR3 nucleotides read TGTGCCAGCAGTGGGCCTCCTAACACCGGGGAGCTGTTTTTT.